This record covers a single TCR beta chain. CDR1 SGHTA and CDR2 FQGNSA come from the germline V gene. With V trimmed by 2 bases and J by 8 bases, 4 bases remained unmatched. The CDR3 loop spans 13 amino acids. Data came from immunoSEQ multiplex PCR; TCRdb stores just in-frame clones and leaves some out. The sample records about 120,000 clones, roughly 89% being singletons. These data are taken from a study of cytomegalovirus exposure and HLA in healthy donors. Overall study context: Both the approximately 130 validation repertoires and the approximately 640 first-cohort repertoires used the same platform, as reported by a later analysis.

Sequencing was done on a sample of PBMCs. The chain links TRBV7-2 to TRBJ1-1; 8 bases agree with TRBD1. The source is a woman between 18 and 30 years old in good health and CMV-seronegative. CDR3 protein: CASSLIRTGEAFF. CDR3 DNA sequence: TGTGCCAGCAGCTTAATTAGGACAGGGGAAGCTTTCTTT.